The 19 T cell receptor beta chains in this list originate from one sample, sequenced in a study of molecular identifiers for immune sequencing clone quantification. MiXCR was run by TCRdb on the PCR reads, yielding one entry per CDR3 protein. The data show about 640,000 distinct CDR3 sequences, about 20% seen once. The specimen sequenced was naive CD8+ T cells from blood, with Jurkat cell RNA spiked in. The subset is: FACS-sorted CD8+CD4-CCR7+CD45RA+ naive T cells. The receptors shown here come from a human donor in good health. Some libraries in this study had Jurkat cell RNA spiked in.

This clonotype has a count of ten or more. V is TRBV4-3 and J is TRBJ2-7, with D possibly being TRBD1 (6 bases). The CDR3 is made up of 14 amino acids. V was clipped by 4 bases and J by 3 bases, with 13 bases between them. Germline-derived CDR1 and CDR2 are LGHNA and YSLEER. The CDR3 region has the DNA TGCGCCAGCAGCCCAGGGTTAGGGGGCTACGAGCAGTACTTC. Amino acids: CASSPGLGGYEQYF.

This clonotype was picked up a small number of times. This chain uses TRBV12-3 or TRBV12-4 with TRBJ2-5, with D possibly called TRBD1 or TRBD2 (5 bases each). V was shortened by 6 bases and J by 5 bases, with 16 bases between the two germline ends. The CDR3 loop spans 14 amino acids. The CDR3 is CASRPGPGPETQYF. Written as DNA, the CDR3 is TGTGCCAGCAGGCCGGGACCGGGGCCGGAGACCCAGTACTTC.

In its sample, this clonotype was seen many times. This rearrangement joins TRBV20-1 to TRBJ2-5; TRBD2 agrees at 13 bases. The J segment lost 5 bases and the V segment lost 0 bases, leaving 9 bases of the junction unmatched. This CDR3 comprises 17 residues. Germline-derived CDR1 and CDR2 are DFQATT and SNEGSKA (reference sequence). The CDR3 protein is CSARDGLAGVFSETQYF. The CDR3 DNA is TGCAGTGCTAGAGACGGACTAGCGGGAGTGTTTTCGGAGACCCAGTACTTC.

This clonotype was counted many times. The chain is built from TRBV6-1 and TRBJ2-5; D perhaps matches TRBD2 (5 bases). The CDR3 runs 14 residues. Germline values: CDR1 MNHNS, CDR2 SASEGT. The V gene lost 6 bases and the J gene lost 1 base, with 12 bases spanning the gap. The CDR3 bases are TGTGCCAGCAGAGTACTAGAGATCCAAGAGACCCAGTACTTC. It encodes CASRVLEIQETQYF.

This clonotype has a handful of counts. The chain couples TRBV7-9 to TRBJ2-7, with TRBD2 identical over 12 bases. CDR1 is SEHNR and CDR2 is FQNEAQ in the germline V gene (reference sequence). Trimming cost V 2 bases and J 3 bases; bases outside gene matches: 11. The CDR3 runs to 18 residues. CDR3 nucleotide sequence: TGTGCCAGCAGCTTACCCCCAGGACTAGCGGGGACTAGCTACGAGCAGTACTTC. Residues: CASSLPPGLAGTSYEQYF.

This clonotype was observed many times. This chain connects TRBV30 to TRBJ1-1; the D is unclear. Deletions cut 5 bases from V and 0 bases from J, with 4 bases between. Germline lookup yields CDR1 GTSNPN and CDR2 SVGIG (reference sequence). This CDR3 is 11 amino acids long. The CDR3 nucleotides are TGTGCCTGGGGGTTGAACACTGAAGCTTTCTTT. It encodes CAWGLNTEAFF.

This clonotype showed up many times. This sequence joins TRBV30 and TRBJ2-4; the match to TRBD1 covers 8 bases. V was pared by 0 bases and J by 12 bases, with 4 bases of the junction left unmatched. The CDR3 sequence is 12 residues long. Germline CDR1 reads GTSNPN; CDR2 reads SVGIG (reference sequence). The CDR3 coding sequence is TGTGCCTGGAGTGTTAGGACAGGGACTCAGTACTTC. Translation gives CAWSVRTGTQYF.

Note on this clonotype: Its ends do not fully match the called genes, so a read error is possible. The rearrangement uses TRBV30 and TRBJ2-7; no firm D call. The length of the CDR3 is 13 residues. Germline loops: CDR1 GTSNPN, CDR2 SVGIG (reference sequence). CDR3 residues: CAWSVGLAYEQCF. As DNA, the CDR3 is TGTGCCTGGAGTGTCGGGTTAGCCTACGAGCAGTGCTTC. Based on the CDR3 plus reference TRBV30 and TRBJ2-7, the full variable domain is SQTIHQWPATLVQPVGSPLSLECTVEGTSNPNLYWYRQAAGRGLQLLFYSVGIGQISSEVPQNLSASRPQDRQFILSSKKLLLSDSGFYLCAWSVGLAYEQCFGPGTRLTVT.

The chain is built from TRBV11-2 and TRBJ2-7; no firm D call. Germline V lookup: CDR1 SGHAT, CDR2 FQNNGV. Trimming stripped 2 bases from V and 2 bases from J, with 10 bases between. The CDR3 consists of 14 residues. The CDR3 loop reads CASSLHRVTYEQYF. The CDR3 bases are TGTGCCAGCAGCTTACATAGGGTCACCTACGAGCAGTACTTC.

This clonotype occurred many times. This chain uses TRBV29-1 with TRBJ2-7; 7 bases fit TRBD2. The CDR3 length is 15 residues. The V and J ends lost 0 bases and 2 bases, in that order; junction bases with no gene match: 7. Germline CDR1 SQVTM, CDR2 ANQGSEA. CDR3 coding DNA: TGCAGCGTTGAAGATCGCGCGGGAGTTGCCTACGAGCAGTACTTC. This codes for CSVEDRAGVAYEQYF.

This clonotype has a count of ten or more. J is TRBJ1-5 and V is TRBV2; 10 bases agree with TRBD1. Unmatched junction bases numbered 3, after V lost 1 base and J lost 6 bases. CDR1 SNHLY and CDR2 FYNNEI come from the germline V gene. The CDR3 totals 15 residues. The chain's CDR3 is CASSEGTGGSQPQHF. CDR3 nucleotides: TGTGCCAGCAGTGAAGGGACAGGGGGATCTCAGCCCCAGCATTTT.

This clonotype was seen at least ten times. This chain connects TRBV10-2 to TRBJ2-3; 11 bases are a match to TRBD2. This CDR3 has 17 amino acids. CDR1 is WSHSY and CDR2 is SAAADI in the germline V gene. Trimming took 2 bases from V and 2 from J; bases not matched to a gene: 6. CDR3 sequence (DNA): TGCGCCAGCAGTGAGAATCTAGCGGGGGGATACACAGATACGCAGTATTTT. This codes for CASSENLAGGYTDTQYF.

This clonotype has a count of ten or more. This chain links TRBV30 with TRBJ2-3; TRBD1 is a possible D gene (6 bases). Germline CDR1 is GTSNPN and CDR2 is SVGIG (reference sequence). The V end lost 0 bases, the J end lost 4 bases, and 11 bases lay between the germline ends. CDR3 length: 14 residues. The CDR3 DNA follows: TGTGCCTGGAGTGTATTGGGGGCTGCAGATACGCAGTATTTT. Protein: CAWSVLGAADTQYF.

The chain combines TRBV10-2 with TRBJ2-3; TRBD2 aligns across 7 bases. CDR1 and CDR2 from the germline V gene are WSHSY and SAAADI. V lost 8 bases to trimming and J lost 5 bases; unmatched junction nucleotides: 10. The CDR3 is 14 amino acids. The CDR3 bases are TGCGCCAGCGGGGGGGGGGGGTCCAGAGATACGCAGTATTTT. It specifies CASGGGGSRDTQYF.

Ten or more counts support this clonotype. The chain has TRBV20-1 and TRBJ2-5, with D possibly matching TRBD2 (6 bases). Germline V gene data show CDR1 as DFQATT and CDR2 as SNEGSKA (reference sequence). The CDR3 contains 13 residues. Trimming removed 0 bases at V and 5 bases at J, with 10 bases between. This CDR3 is CSAREEGAETQYF. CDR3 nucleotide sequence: TGCAGTGCTAGAGAGGAGGGAGCCGAGACCCAGTACTTC.

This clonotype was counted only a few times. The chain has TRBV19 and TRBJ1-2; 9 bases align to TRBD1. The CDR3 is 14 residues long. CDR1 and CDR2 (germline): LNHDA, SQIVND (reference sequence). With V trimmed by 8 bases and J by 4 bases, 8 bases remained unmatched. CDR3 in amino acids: CASQLDRGSYGYTF. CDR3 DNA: TGTGCCAGTCAACTCGACAGGGGGTCCTATGGCTACACCTTC.

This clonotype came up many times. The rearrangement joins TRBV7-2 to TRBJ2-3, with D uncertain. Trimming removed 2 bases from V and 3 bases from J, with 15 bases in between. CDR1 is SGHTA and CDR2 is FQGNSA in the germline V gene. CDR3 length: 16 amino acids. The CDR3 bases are TGTGCCAGCAGCTTAAGTGCAGTATACCCGACAGATACGCAGTATTTT. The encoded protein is CASSLSAVYPTDTQYF. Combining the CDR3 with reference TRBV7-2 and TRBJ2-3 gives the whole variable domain GAGVSQSPSNKVTEKGKDVELRCDPISGHTALYWYRQSLGQGLEFLIYFQGNSAPDKSGLPSDRFSAERTGGSVSTLTIQRTQQEDSAVYLCASSLSAVYPTDTQYFGPGTRLTVL.

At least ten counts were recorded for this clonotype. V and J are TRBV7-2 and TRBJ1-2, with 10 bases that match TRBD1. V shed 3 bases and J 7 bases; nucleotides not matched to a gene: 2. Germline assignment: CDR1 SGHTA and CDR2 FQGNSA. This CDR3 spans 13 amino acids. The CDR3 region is CASSFGTGVGYTF. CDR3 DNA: TGTGCCAGCAGCTTTGGGACAGGGGTTGGCTACACCTTC.

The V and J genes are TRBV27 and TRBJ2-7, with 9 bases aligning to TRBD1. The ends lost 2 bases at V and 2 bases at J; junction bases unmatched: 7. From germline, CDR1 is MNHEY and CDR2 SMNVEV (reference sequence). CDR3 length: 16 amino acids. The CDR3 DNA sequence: TGTGCCAGCAGTTTACCGACCGGGACAGGGACCTACGAGCAGTACTTC. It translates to CASSLPTGTGTYEQYF.